This TCR beta chain was captured in a study of OX40 agonist ivuxolimab in advanced cancers. Looking at the study overall: The dose-escalation group included hepatocellular carcinoma, melanoma, renal cell carcinoma and head and neck cancer. Partial responses were achieved by three patients: one hepatocellular carcinoma, two cutaneous melanoma.

Clones were sequenced by immunoSEQ multiplex PCR, and TCRdb holds only the in-frame ones, with some missing. The sample has 15,000 to 20,000 clones, approximately 84% seen once. This material consisted of CD4+ or CD8+ T cells sorted from blood, taken in a trial of the OX40 agonist ivuxolimab. The sequence derives from an adult with an advanced solid tumor such as melanoma, head and neck, liver or kidney cancer.

The CDR3 loop is CASSLAETGEETQYF. The CDR3 DNA reads TGTGCCAGCAGTTTAGCCGAGACAGGGGAAGAGACCCAGTACTTC. The chain has TRBV28 and TRBJ2-5; 8 nucleotides line up with TRBD1. The CDR3 is made up of 15 amino acids. Looked up from germline, CDR1 is MDHEN and CDR2 is SYDVKM. J gave up 3 bases and V 2 bases, and 5 bases lay outside the gene matches.